The 15 T cell receptor beta chains given below trace back to one sample, sequenced in a study of shared clonotypes between healthy human individuals. Using immunoSEQ multiplex PCR, the repertoire was profiled, and TCRdb retains in-frame clones only, with some absent. The data show about 510,000 clones, with 70% to 80% seen just once and 10% to 15% held by the top ten. Sequenced sample: PBMCs. The receptors were gathered from a woman in her thirties or forties in good health. Some clones in this sample may be carry-over from other donors' samples.

This clone was detected once. This sequence joins TRBV5-1 and TRBJ2-6; 9 nucleotides align to TRBD2. Trimming took 1 base from V and 3 from J; bases not matched to a gene: 5. The CDR3 length is 17 residues. Germline V gene data show CDR1 as SGHRS and CDR2 as YFSETQ. CDR3 in amino acids: CASSLRGGARGANVLTF. CDR3 nucleotide sequence: TGCGCCAGCAGCTTGCGCGGGGGGGCGCGTGGGGCCAACGTCCTGACTTTC.

Points on this clone: The germline gene is not matched at one end of the junction; a read error may be the cause. The chain joins TRBV10-2 to TRBJ2-6; D remains ambiguous. The CDR3 has 14 amino acids. Germline CDR1 is WSHSY and CDR2 is SAAADI. The DNA of the CDR3 is TGTGCCAGCAGCGAAAATCCTGGGGCCAACGTCCTGACTTTC. Translation: CASSENPGANVLTF.

The chain links TRBV11-2 to TRBJ1-5; TRBD1 aligns across 8 bases. Germline CDR1 reads SGHAT; CDR2 reads FQNNGV. CDR3 size: 15 residues. Trimming cost V 2 bases and J 5 bases; bases outside gene matches: 5. In DNA form, the CDR3 reads TGTGCCAGCAGCTTAACAGGGGGTTGGGATCAGCCCCAGCATTTT. Its translation: CASSLTGGWDQPQHF.

The chain carries TRBV10-2 and TRBJ2-3; tentatively, D is TRBD2 (6 bases). V lost 10 bases and J lost 3, with 17 bases in between. CDR3 size: 14 residues. Germline V lookup: CDR1 WSHSY, CDR2 SAAADI. CDR3 coding DNA: TGCGCCACTCTTCCGACGGGAGTGACAGATACGCAGTATTTT. Protein product: CATLPTGVTDTQYF.

V gene TRBV5-1 combines with J gene TRBJ2-3, with 8 bases matching TRBD2. CDR3 length: 16 residues. CDR1 SGHRS and CDR2 YFSETQ come from the germline V gene. V lost 0 bases, J lost 6 bases, and 9 bases stayed unmatched. Here the CDR3 reads CASSLAPAGVGDTQYF. CDR3 nucleotides: TGCGCCAGCAGCTTGGCTCCAGCGGGAGTGGGGGATACGCAGTATTTT.

The chain recombines TRBV9 with TRBJ2-4; TRBD2 matches 8 bases. Germline trimming cut 0 bases from V and 8 bases from J; bases unmatched to any gene: 7. The CDR3 has 15 amino acids. Looked up from germline, CDR1 is SGDLS and CDR2 is YYNGEE. The CDR3 DNA sequence: TGTGCCAGCAGCGTAGAAGGGACTAGAGGTGACATTCAGTACTTC. Its protein is CASSVEGTRGDIQYF.

The rearrangement links TRBV5-1 to TRBJ2-7; a possible D gene is TRBD2 (5 bases). Looked up from germline, CDR1 is SGHRS and CDR2 is YFSETQ. The CDR3 extends over 12 amino acids. Deletions cut 2 bases from V and 6 bases from J, with 9 bases between. CDR3 sequence: CASSFYRGEQYF. As DNA, the CDR3 is TGCGCCAGCAGCTTTTACCGGGGCGAGCAGTACTTC.

The CDR3 coding sequence is TGTGCCAGCAGTTACGGACTAGCTGGAGATACGCAGTATTTT. It yields the protein CASSYGLAGDTQYF. The chain is built from TRBV6-5 and TRBJ2-3, with TRBD2 matching 8 bases. The J segment lost 5 bases and the V segment lost 2 bases, leaving 3 bases of the junction unmatched. The CDR3 is 14 residues long. Per the germline V gene, CDR1 is MNHEY and CDR2 is SVGAGI.

This clone was recorded a few times. The chain uses TRBV10-3 and TRBJ1-2; TRBD1 matches at 7 bases. J was trimmed by 6 bases and V by 0 bases; bases with no gene match: 7. The CDR3 loop spans 15 amino acids. Germline CDR1 reads ENHRY; CDR2 reads SYGVKD. The DNA of the CDR3 is TGTGCCATCAGTGAGTCGACAGGGTTTGGGAATGGCTACACCTTC. Translated: CAISESTGFGNGYTF.

This clone was found a few times. The chain combines TRBV28 with TRBJ2-5; the D gene is possibly TRBD2 (5 bases). This CDR3 is 14 amino acids long. V was shortened by 3 bases and J by 5 bases, with 13 bases between the two germline ends. The germline CDR1 and CDR2 sequences are MDHEN and SYDVKM. The DNA for the CDR3 is TGTGCCAGCAGTTTCCGGACTGGGCGGGAGACCCAGTACTTC. Protein: CASSFRTGRETQYF.

This clone appeared a single time. J is TRBJ2-1 and V is TRBV2; unclear D gene. From germline, CDR1 is SNHLY and CDR2 FYNNEI. V was cut by 2 bases and J by 3 bases, with 8 bases left in between. This CDR3 is 14 amino acids long. DNA of the CDR3: TGTGCCAGCAGTGAAAGTCAGTTCTACAATGAGCAGTTCTTC. Its translation is CASSESQFYNEQFF.

The CDR3 loop is CASSPRSGANVLTF. CDR3 DNA sequence: TGTGCCAGCAGCCCCCGGTCTGGGGCCAACGTCCTGACTTTC. This sequence joins TRBV9 and TRBJ2-6; D gene ambiguous. CDR1 and CDR2 from the germline V gene are SGDLS and YYNGEE. The CDR3 runs to 14 residues. V shed 4 bases and J shed 1 base, with 6 bases lying between them.

The rearrangement uses TRBV19 and TRBJ2-7; D possibly corresponds to TRBD2 (6 bases). This CDR3 comprises 15 residues. In germline, CDR1 is LNHDA, CDR2 SQIVND (reference sequence). The V end lost 4 bases, the J end lost 2 bases, and 15 bases lay between the germline ends. The CDR3 DNA reads TGTGCCAGTAGTACCGCCGGGACTGTTACCTACGAGCAGTACTTC. It specifies CASSTAGTVTYEQYF.

The genes are TRBV27 and TRBJ2-7, with D unclear. The CDR3 has 12 amino acids. Germline V gene data show CDR1 as MNHEY and CDR2 as SMNVEV (reference sequence). V was shortened by 6 bases and J by 7 bases, with 13 bases between the two germline ends. CDR3 in amino acids: CASSPHLREQYF. The CDR3, as DNA: TGTGCCAGCAGCCCCCACCTTAGGGAGCAGTACTTC.

The chain joins TRBV2 to TRBJ1-1; TRBD1 is a possible D gene (5 bases). With 0 bases removed from V and 5 bases from J, the gap between germline ends came to 10 bases. The length of the CDR3 is 14 residues. Germline V gene sequence: CDR1 SNHLY, CDR2 FYNNEI. CDR3 in amino acids: CASSEAQGGTEAFF. CDR3 sequence (DNA): TGTGCCAGCAGTGAAGCCCAGGGAGGGACTGAAGCTTTCTTT.